A selection of T cell receptor beta chains follows, all from one sample in a study of T cells in localized non-small cell lung cancer. Only in-frame clones appear in the TCRdb table, and some are missing; sequencing was by immunoSEQ multiplex PCR. The sample lists about 74,000 clones, around 84% occurring once. The sequenced sample was peripheral blood, obtained before any cancer treatment. The receptors originated from a female donor of 60 years or more with stage I lung adenocarcinoma. The CDR3 runs from the conserved cysteine through the conserved F or W. D genes are given only for firm matches. Clone size is given for some rows only: seen once, a few or many times, or a class if the clone is expanded.

clone size: once
D gene: -
V gene: TRBV19
J gene: TRBJ1-2
CDR3 protein: CASRFGAGNYGYTF
CDR3 DNA: TGTGCCAGTAGGTTCGGGGCAGGTAACTATGGCTACACCTTC

clone size: -
D gene: -
V gene: TRBV7-8
J gene: TRBJ2-7
CDR3 protein: CASSLSPYEQYF
CDR3 DNA: TGTGCCAGCAGCTTATCCCCCTACGAGCAGTACTTC

clone size: once
D gene: -
V gene: TRBV29-1
J gene: TRBJ2-3
CDR3 protein: CSVVPGPDTQYF
CDR3 DNA: TGCAGCGTTGTACCGGGGCCAGATACGCAGTATTTT

clone size: -
D gene: TRBD2
V gene: TRBV9
J gene: TRBJ2-1
CDR3 protein: CASSALAGGRDEQFF
CDR3 DNA: TGTGCCAGCAGCGCACTAGCGGGGGGCCGGGATGAGCAGTTCTTC

clone size: -
D gene: TRBD1
V gene: TRBV27
J gene: TRBJ2-2
CDR3 protein: CASSFYPPGQGVGRSTGELFF
CDR3 DNA: TGTGCCAGCAGTTTCTACCCCCCGGGACAGGGGGTTGGTAGGAGTACCGGGGAGCTGTTTTTT

clone size: -
D gene: -
V gene: TRBV15
J gene: TRBJ2-5
CDR3 protein: CATSRGQVQTQYF
CDR3 DNA: TGTGCCACCAGCAGAGGACAGGTACAGACCCAGTACTTC

clone size: -
D gene: -
V gene: TRBV5-1
J gene: TRBJ2-2
CDR3 protein: CASSSGDTGELFF
CDR3 DNA: TGCGCCAGCAGCTCCGGAGACACCGGGGAGCTGTTTTTT

clone size: -
D gene: TRBD1
V gene: TRBV5-1
J gene: TRBJ1-4
CDR3 protein: CASRGDRNNEKLFF
CDR3 DNA: TGCGCCAGCAGGGGGGACAGGAATAATGAAAAACTGTTTTTT

clone size: -
D gene: -
V gene: TRBV4-3
J gene: TRBJ2-3
CDR3 protein: CASSQDILSRGGTDTQYF
CDR3 DNA: TGCGCCAGCAGCCAAGATATTCTTAGCCGGGGCGGCACAGATACGCAGTATTTT

clone size: -
D gene: -
V gene: TRBV7-9
J gene: TRBJ2-7
CDR3 protein: CASSPPAATYEQYF
CDR3 DNA: TGTGCCAGCAGCCCCCCAGCGGCGACGTACGAGCAGTACTTC

clone size: -
D gene: -
V gene: TRBV6-5
J gene: TRBJ2-5
CDR3 protein: CASTPRAGSGTQYF
CDR3 DNA: TGTGCCAGCACCCCGCGAGCCGGGTCCGGTACCCAGTACTTC

clone size: -
D gene: -
V gene: TRBV27
J gene: TRBJ2-3
CDR3 protein: CASSRGDTQYF
CDR3 DNA: TGTGCCAGCAGTCGCGGGGATACGCAGTATTTT

clone size: -
D gene: TRBD2
V gene: TRBV11-3
J gene: TRBJ2-5
CDR3 protein: CASSSPGGGIKETQYF
CDR3 DNA: TGTGCCAGCAGCTCCCCAGGCGGGGGGATTAAAGAGACCCAGTACTTC

clone size: -
D gene: -
V gene: TRBV2
J gene: TRBJ1-5
CDR3 protein: CASRALVNQPQHF
CDR3 DNA: TGTGCCAGCAGGGCTCTTGTCAATCAGCCCCAGCATTTT

clone size: -
D gene: TRBD1
V gene: TRBV2
J gene: TRBJ2-5
CDR3 protein: CASSIDREVGTQYF
CDR3 DNA: TGTGCCAGCAGTATCGACAGGGAAGTCGGGACCCAGTACTTC

clone size: -
D gene: -
V gene: TRBV19
J gene: TRBJ2-3
CDR3 protein: CASSIAGGTDTQYF
CDR3 DNA: TGTGCCAGTAGTATTGCAGGGGGCACAGATACGCAGTATTTT

clone size: once
D gene: -
V gene: TRBV5-4
J gene: TRBJ2-7
CDR3 protein: CASSSVPYEQYF
CDR3 DNA: TGTGCCAGCAGCTCTGTCCCTTACGAGCAGTACTTC

clone size: -
D gene: -
V gene: TRBV19
J gene: TRBJ2-7
CDR3 protein: CASAWGSLGTYEQYF
CDR3 DNA: TGTGCCAGCGCATGGGGCAGCTTGGGAACCTACGAGCAGTACTTC

clone size: -
D gene: -
V gene: TRBV19
J gene: TRBJ2-1
CDR3 protein: CASSIDSVDSYNEQFF
CDR3 DNA: TGTGCCAGTAGTATAGATTCGGTCGACTCCTACAATGAGCAGTTCTTC

clone size: -
D gene: -
V gene: TRBV7-3
J gene: TRBJ2-3
CDR3 protein: CASSWLGSLTDTQYF
CDR3 DNA: TGTGCCAGCAGCTGGCTCGGCAGTCTCACAGATACGCAGTATTTT

clone size: -
D gene: -
V gene: TRBV29-1
J gene: TRBJ2-5
CDR3 protein: CSVAAGPGTQYF
CDR3 DNA: TGCAGCGTCGCGGCGGGGCCCGGGACCCAGTACTTC

clone size: -
D gene: -
V gene: TRBV28
J gene: TRBJ1-1
CDR3 protein: CASHQGTARVEAFF
CDR3 DNA: TGTGCCAGCCACCAGGGGACTGCACGAGTTGAAGCTTTCTTT

clone size: -
D gene: -
V gene: TRBV7-9
J gene: TRBJ1-6
CDR3 protein: CASSPIDYNSPLHF
CDR3 DNA: TGTGCCAGCAGCCCGATCGACTATAATTCACCCCTCCACTTT

clone size: -
D gene: -
V gene: TRBV7-9
J gene: TRBJ2-1
CDR3 protein: CASSLDDVLPWFF
CDR3 DNA: TGTGCCAGCAGCTTAGATGACGTGCTCCCTTGGTTCTTC

clone size: -
D gene: -
V gene: TRBV27
J gene: TRBJ1-2
CDR3 protein: CASSLGVDYGYTF
CDR3 DNA: TGTGCCAGCAGTTTAGGGGTTGACTATGGCTACACCTTC

clone size: -
D gene: -
V gene: TRBV7-3
J gene: TRBJ2-5
CDR3 protein: CASSWQRGQETQYF
CDR3 DNA: TGTGCCAGCAGCTGGCAGAGGGGACAAGAGACCCAGTACTTC

clone size: -
D gene: -
V gene: TRBV27
J gene: TRBJ2-7
CDR3 protein: CASSFSKASYEQYF
CDR3 DNA: TGTGCCAGCAGTTTTAGTAAGGCTTCCTACGAGCAGTACTTC

clone size: -
D gene: -
V gene: TRBV28
J gene: TRBJ2-5
CDR3 protein: CASSLWGAGEETQYF
CDR3 DNA: TGTGCCAGCAGTTTATGGGGGGCTGGTGAGGAGACCCAGTACTTC

clone size: -
D gene: -
V gene: TRBV10-1
J gene: TRBJ1-3
CDR3 protein: CASSEGGGNTIYF
CDR3 DNA: TGCGCCAGCAGTGAAGGGGGTGGAAACACCATATATTTT